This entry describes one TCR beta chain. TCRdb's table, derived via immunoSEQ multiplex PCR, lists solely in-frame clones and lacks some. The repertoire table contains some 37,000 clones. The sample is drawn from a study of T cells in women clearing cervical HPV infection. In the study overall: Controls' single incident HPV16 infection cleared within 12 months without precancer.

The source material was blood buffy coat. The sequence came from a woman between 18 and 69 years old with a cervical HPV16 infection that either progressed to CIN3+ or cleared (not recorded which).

The CDR3 bases that were read are TGCAGTGCTAGAAGGGACACTGAA. Translating gives CSARRDTE. The complete CDR3 protein is CSARRDTEAFF. The V and J genes are TRBV20-1 and TRBJ1-1, with no clear D. The CDR3 end falls 3 residues outside the read, so it is completed with the germline J gene. V dropped 2 bases and J dropped 3 bases, with 4 bases sitting between them. Germline CDR1 and CDR2: DFQATT and SNEGSKA (reference sequence). This CDR3 contains 11 residues.